Below are 14 T cell receptor beta chains sequenced from a single sample in a study of blood T cell repertoires in COVID-19. Method: immunoSEQ multiplex PCR; TCRdb's copy keeps in-frame clones and lacks some. The sample has about 90,000 clones; around four fifths are singletons. Sequencing input: peripheral blood. The receptor set was obtained from a woman of 80 years or more with active or convalescent COVID-19.

This clone occurred once. The V gene is TRBV5-5, the J gene TRBJ2-3; 7 bases align to TRBD1. CDR1 SGHKS and CDR2 YYEKEE come from the germline V gene (reference sequence). V lost 4 bases, J lost 2 bases, and 4 bases stayed unmatched. This CDR3 is built from 14 residues. The CDR3 region is CASSPGQNTDTQYF. The CDR3 bases are TGTGCCAGCAGCCCGGGACAGAACACAGATACGCAGTATTTT.

This clone was detected a few times. The chain carries TRBV10-1 and TRBJ1-6; 9 bases agree with TRBD1. Unmatched junction bases numbered 4, after V lost 6 bases and J lost 10 bases. The CDR3 extends over 13 amino acids. Per the germline V gene, CDR1 is WNHNN and CDR2 is SYGVQD (reference sequence). This chain's CDR3 is CASRTGGLSPLHF. CDR3 coding DNA: TGCGCCAGCAGGACAGGGGGGCTGTCACCCCTCCACTTT.

V gene TRBV5-1 combines with J gene TRBJ1-1; the D gene is possibly TRBD1 (5 bases). This CDR3 is built from 14 residues. Looked up from germline, CDR1 is SGHRS and CDR2 is YFSETQ. Trimming shortened V by 0 bases and J by 6 bases, and 12 bases separated the two germline ends. CDR3 nucleotide sequence: TGCGCCAGCAGCTTGGACCGGGGGACCGCTGAAGCTTTCTTT. Its translation: CASSLDRGTAEAFF.

The CDR3, as DNA: TGCGCCAGCAGTGAGCGGACACAGGGGCAGACCCAGTACTTC. It translates to CASSERTQGQTQYF. V gene TRBV10-1 combines with J gene TRBJ2-5; 7 nucleotides line up with TRBD1. Trimming removed 2 bases from V and 6 bases from J; junction bases left unmatched: 6. CDR3 length: 14 residues. Germline V gene lookup returns CDR1 WNHNN and CDR2 SYGVQD (reference sequence).

The V and J genes are TRBV6-5 and TRBJ1-6; the match to TRBD1 covers 9 bases. After removal of 5 bases from V and 7 bases from J, the junction contained 3 bases not matched to a gene. Germline V CDR1 and CDR2: MNHEY, SVGAGI. This CDR3 has 14 amino acids. This CDR3 is CASSTGTGNSPLHF. DNA for the CDR3: TGTGCCAGCAGTACCGGGACAGGGAATTCACCCCTCCACTTT.

This chain connects TRBV5-4 to TRBJ2-1, with D perhaps matching TRBD2 (6 bases). CDR3 length equals 15 residues. Deletions cut 1 base from V and 0 bases from J, with 8 bases between. Germline V CDR1 and CDR2: SGHNT, YYREEE (reference sequence). The CDR3: CASSLTSISYNEQFF. In DNA, the CDR3 is TGTGCCAGCAGCTTGACTAGCATCTCCTACAATGAGCAGTTCTTC.

The rearrangement joins TRBV6-4 to TRBJ1-1, with TRBD1 as a possible D gene (6 bases). The CDR3 has 13 residues. The V end lost 6 bases, the J end lost 2 bases, and 10 bases lay between the germline ends. Germline lookup yields CDR1 MRHNA and CDR2 SNTAGT. The CDR3 spells CASSEDRNTEAFF. The CDR3 coding sequence is TGTGCCAGCAGCGAGGACAGAAACACTGAAGCTTTCTTT.

This clone came up once. The gene calls are TRBV6-5 and TRBJ1-6; 7 nucleotides align to TRBD1. This CDR3 has 14 amino acids. Unmatched junction bases numbered 11, after V lost 5 bases and J lost 13 bases. From germline, CDR1 is MNHEY and CDR2 SVGAGI. CDR3 DNA: TGTGCCAGCAGTACCTGGGACAGCGACGCGCCCCTCCACTTT. Translating gives CASSTWDSDAPLHF.

This clone was counted ten times or more. This chain uses TRBV5-1 with TRBJ1-1; 7 bases line up with TRBD1. There are 14 residues in the CDR3. Trimming removed 5 bases from V and 1 base from J; junction bases left unmatched: 5. CDR1 SGHRS and CDR2 YFSETQ come from the germline V gene. The CDR3 loop reads CASRRQGANTEAFF. The CDR3 bases are TGCGCCAGCAGAAGACAGGGAGCGAACACTGAAGCTTTCTTT.

This chain uses TRBV5-4 with TRBJ2-7; 12 nucleotides align to TRBD2. The CDR3 totals 14 residues. The germline V gene encodes CDR1 SGHNT and CDR2 YYREEE (reference sequence). V was pared by 4 bases and J by 4 bases, with 3 bases of the junction left unmatched. The CDR3 coding sequence is TGTGCCAGCAGCCCCACTAGCGGGAGGTACGAGCAGTACTTC. Protein product: CASSPTSGRYEQYF. Supplemented by reference TRBV5-4 and TRBJ2-7, the full variable domain reads ETGVTQSPTHLIKTRGQQVTLRCSSQSGHNTVSWYQQALGQGPQFIFQYYREEENGRGNFPPRFSGLQFPNYSSELNVNALELDDSALYLCASSPTSGRYEQYFGPGTRLTVT.

The V call is TRBV3-1 (or the pseudogene TRBV3-2), the J call TRBJ2-2; D possibly corresponds to TRBD2 (5 bases). The germline gives CDR1 LGHDT, CDR2 YNNKEL (reference sequence). The CDR3 is 14 residues long. Trimming pared 4 bases from V and 8 bases from J, leaving 14 bases between. This CDR3 is CASSPPSGWGELFF. The CDR3 DNA follows: TGTGCCAGCAGCCCACCCAGCGGTTGGGGGGAGCTGTTTTTT.

In DNA, the CDR3 is TGTGCCAGCAGCCAAGATGCCCGACTCAATCAGCCCCAGCATTTT. Translating it yields CASSQDARLNQPQHF. This rearrangement joins TRBV3-1 (or the pseudogene TRBV3-2) to TRBJ1-5; D call uncertain. The CDR3 is 15 residues long. Germline CDR1 LGHDT, CDR2 YNNKEL (reference sequence). V was cut by 0 bases and J by 3 bases, with 9 bases left in between.

This chain connects TRBV5-1 to TRBJ2-2; 8 nucleotides agree with TRBD2. Germline V gives CDR1 SGHRS, CDR2 YFSETQ. The CDR3 length is 14 residues. V gave up 3 bases and J gave up 6 bases; unmatched junction bases: 4. The chain's CDR3 is CASSSGGAPGELFF. The CDR3 nucleotides are TGCGCCAGCAGCTCCGGGGGGGCCCCCGGGGAGCTGTTTTTT. Based on the CDR3 plus reference TRBV5-1 and TRBJ2-2, the full variable domain is KAGVTQTPRYLIKTRGQQVTLSCSPISGHRSVSWYQQTPGQGLQFLFEYFSETQRNKGNFPGRFSGRQFSNSRSEMNVSTLELGDSALYLCASSSGGAPGELFFGEGSRLTVL.

This clone was detected only once. The genes are TRBV19 and TRBJ1-1, with 10 bases that match TRBD1. The length of the CDR3 is 15 residues. V gave up 0 bases and J gave up 11 bases; unmatched junction bases: 9. Germline V lookup: CDR1 LNHDA, CDR2 SQIVND (reference sequence). The CDR3 nucleotides are TGTGCCAGTAGTATAGATGGGACAGGGGCGGTGATCGCTTTCTTT. Translation: CASSIDGTGAVIAFF. Complete variable domain (other parts from reference TRBV19 and TRBJ1-1): DGGITQSPKYLFRKEGQNVTLSCEQNLNHDAMYWYRQDPGQGLRLIYYSQIVNDFQKGDIAEGYSVSREKKESFPLTVTSAQKNPTAFYLCASSIDGTGAVIAFFGQGTRLTVV.